Below are 24 T cell receptor beta chains sequenced from a single sample in a study of Tregs in tolerant kidney transplant recipients. Produced via immunoSEQ multiplex PCR; TCRdb's table is partial and in-frame only. The specimen's table records 30,000 or so clones. The material sequenced was CD8+ T cells from blood, taken before the transplant. All receptors derive from a human donor who received a combined kidney and bone marrow transplant.

On this clone: The DNA ends 3 residues before the CDR3 does, and the rest of the CDR3 is filled in from the germline J gene. The J gene is TRBJ2-1, the V gene TRBV19; tentative D call: TRBD2 (6 bases). Germline lookup yields CDR1 LNHDA and CDR2 SQIVND (reference sequence). CDR3 length: 13 residues. Trimming removed 4 bases at V and 2 bases at J, with 6 bases between. The sequenced part of the CDR3 DNA is TGTGCCAGTAGTAGCGGGACCTACAATGAG. Its translation: CASSSGTYNE. The CDR3 as a whole reads CASSSGTYNEQFF. Supplemented by reference TRBV19 and TRBJ2-1, the full variable domain reads DGGITQSPKYLFRKEGQNVTLSCEQNLNHDAMYWYRQDPGQGLRLIYYSQIVNDFQKGDIAEGYSVSREKKESFPLTVTSAQKNPTAFYLCASSSGTYNEQFFGPGTRLTVL.

Points on this clone: The read terminates 3 residues ahead of where the CDR3 ends, so the germline J gene completes it. The chain recombines TRBV19 with TRBJ2-2; perhaps TRBD1 as D (6 bases). Per the germline V gene, CDR1 is LNHDA and CDR2 is SQIVND (reference sequence). The CDR3 has 16 amino acids. Trimming removed 2 bases from V and 0 bases from J, with 10 bases in between. CDR3 sequence reads: CASSIFEGANTGELFF. The covered CDR3 bases are TGTGCCAGTAGTATATTTGAGGGGGCGAACACCGGGGAG.

About this clone: The CDR3 goes on 3 residues after the read ends, and that part is filled in from the germline J gene. The chain combines TRBV5-1 with TRBJ2-7; 7 positions agree with TRBD2. This CDR3 has 15 residues. Germline V gene lookup returns CDR1 SGHRS and CDR2 YFSETQ. The J segment lost 5 bases and the V segment lost 0 bases, leaving 8 bases of the junction unmatched. CDR3: CASSLGLADGDEQYF. The sequenced CDR3 bases are TGCGCCAGCAGCTTGGGGCTAGCGGACGGGGACGAG.

Note on this clone: Coverage ceases 3 residues before the CDR3 finishes, and the germline J gene fills in the end. This rearrangement joins TRBV5-5 to TRBJ1-2; no clear D gene. Trimming removed 2 bases from V and 4 bases from J, with 12 bases in between. Germline V lookup: CDR1 SGHKS, CDR2 YYEKEE (reference sequence). This CDR3 is 14 amino acids long. The CDR3 loop reads CASSLGLDLYGYTF. Partial CDR3 DNA: TGTGCCAGCAGCTTAGGACTCGACCTCTATGGC. The variable domain in full, with the rest retrieved from reference TRBV5-5 and TRBJ1-2, is DAGVTQSPTHLIKTRGQQVTLRCSPISGHKSVSWYQQVLGQGPQFIFQYYEKEERGRGNFPDRFSARQFPNYSSELNVNALLLGDSALYLCASSLGLDLYGYTFGSGTRLTVV.

As regards this clone: The CDR3 end lies 3 residues beyond the end of the read and is filled in from the germline J gene. This chain links TRBV19 with TRBJ2-1; D not resolved. Germline-derived CDR1 and CDR2 are LNHDA and SQIVND (reference sequence). V was trimmed by 1 base and J by 5 bases, leaving 6 bases between them. CDR3 size: 13 residues. The CDR3 region is CASSIGTDNEQFF. The CDR3 bases that were read are TGTGCCAGTAGTATAGGCACTGACAATGAG.

As concerns this clone: The sequenced fragment ends 3 residues before the CDR3 boundary, so the rest is inferred from the germline J gene. The genes are TRBV5-1 and TRBJ2-7; D might be TRBD1 (6 bases). V was pared by 2 bases and J by 3 bases, with 12 bases between. In germline, CDR1 is SGHRS, CDR2 YFSETQ. This CDR3 has 14 residues. CDR3 protein: CASSFTSGDYEQYF. CDR3 bases read: TGCGCCAGCAGCTTCACGTCAGGGGACTACGAG.

The CDR3 loop reads CASSLMETYEQYF. The part of the CDR3 DNA that was read is TGCGCCAGCAGCTTGATGGAGACTTACGAG. This rearrangement joins TRBV5-1 to TRBJ2-7; the D is unclear. The CDR3 end lies 3 residues beyond the end of the read and is filled in from the germline J gene. CDR3 length: 13 residues. V was trimmed by 1 base and J by 4 bases, leaving 9 bases between them. The germline gives CDR1 SGHRS, CDR2 YFSETQ.

In regard to this clone: Read sequence stops 3 residues before the CDR3 end, and the germline J gene provides the missing end. The chain couples TRBV5-5 to TRBJ1-4; possible D gene TRBD1, 5 bases. CDR1 is SGHKS, CDR2 YYEKEE, per germline (reference sequence). This CDR3 comprises 15 residues. Trimming removed 3 bases at V and 0 bases at J, with 9 bases between. The CDR3 sequence: CASSSTGSTNEKLFF. The sequenced part of the CDR3 DNA is TGTGCCAGCAGCTCCACAGGTTCAACTAATGAAAAA.

In the case of this clone: The read falls 3 residues short of the CDR3 end, and the missing part is taken from the germline J gene. The J gene is TRBJ2-1, the V gene TRBV2, with 14 bases matching TRBD2. The CDR3 sequence is 16 residues long. The V and J ends lost 6 bases and 3 bases, in that order; junction bases with no gene match: 4. CDR1 SNHLY and CDR2 FYNNEI come from the germline V gene. The part of the CDR3 DNA that was read is TGTGCCAGCAGGGGGACTAGCGGGAGTCTCTACAATGAG. Translating gives CASRGTSGSLYNE. The CDR3 in its entirety is CASRGTSGSLYNEQFF. Full variable domain (remainder filled in from reference TRBV2 and TRBJ2-1): EPEVTQTPSHQVTQMGQEVILRCVPISNHLYFYWYRQILGQKVEFLVSFYNNEISEKSEIFDDQFSVERPDGSNFTLKIRSTKLEDSAMYFCASRGTSGSLYNEQFFGPGTRLTVL.

Concerning this clone itself: The read terminates 3 residues ahead of where the CDR3 ends, so the germline J gene completes it. The chain joins TRBV19 to TRBJ2-3, with a tentative D call TRBD1 (5 bases). Trimming left V 4 bases short and J 0 bases short, with 17 bases between. CDR1 is LNHDA, CDR2 SQIVND, per germline (reference sequence). This CDR3 comprises 17 residues. CDR3 residues: CASSTFQDRFSTDTQYF. The covered CDR3 bases are TGTGCCAGTAGTACCTTCCAAGACAGATTCAGCACAGATACG.

Concerning this clone itself: The read gets to within 3 residues of the CDR3 end, and the germline J gene fills in the rest. V gene TRBV7-2 combines with J gene TRBJ2-7, with D maybe TRBD2 (6 bases). The V end lost 5 bases, the J end lost 2 bases, and 16 bases lay between the germline ends. This CDR3 has 15 residues. Germline CDR1 SGHTA, CDR2 FQGNSA. The CDR3 sequence: CASSTPGLSPYEQYF. Incomplete CDR3 DNA: TGTGCCAGCAGCACACCGGGACTCTCTCCCTACGAG.

Notes on this clone: The sequenced fragment ends 3 residues before the CDR3 boundary, so the rest is inferred from the germline J gene. The gene calls are TRBV28 and TRBJ2-5; 9 bases align to TRBD1. Trimming took 3 bases from V and 5 from J; bases not matched to a gene: 7. The CDR3 length is 15 residues. Per germline, CDR1 MDHEN and CDR2 SYDVKM. The chain's CDR3 is CASSFGDRAWETQYF. The CDR3 DNA, read in part, is TGTGCCAGCAGTTTTGGGGACAGGGCTTGGGAGACC. Drawing the rest from reference TRBV28 and TRBJ2-5, the complete variable domain is DVKVTQSSRYLVKRTGEKVFLECVQDMDHENMFWYRQDPGLGLRLIYFSYDVKMKEKGDIPEGYSVSREKKERFSLILESASTNQTSMYLCASSFGDRAWETQYFGPGTRLLVL.

Comment on this clone: Read coverage stops 3 residues before the CDR3 terminus; the germline J gene supplies the remainder. V usage is TRBV7-2 and J usage is TRBJ1-2; unclear D gene. The CDR3 covers 11 residues. CDR1 SGHTA and CDR2 FQGNSA come from the germline V gene. Trimming left V 1 base short and J 6 bases short, with 3 bases between. CDR3 DNA (partial): TGTGCCAGCAGCTTAGTCAATGGC. Translated, it gives CASSLVNG. The whole CDR3 region reads CASSLVNGYTF. Based on the CDR3 plus reference TRBV7-2 and TRBJ1-2, the full variable domain is GAGVSQSPSNKVTEKGKDVELRCDPISGHTALYWYRQSLGQGLEFLIYFQGNSAPDKSGLPSDRFSAERTGGSVSTLTIQRTQQEDSAVYLCASSLVNGYTFGSGTRLTVV.

Of note for this clone: From the germline J gene comes the end of the CDR3, since the read stops 3 residues before it. This chain connects TRBV14 to TRBJ2-1, with TRBD1 matching 8 bases. Trimming at V came to 4 bases and at J to 4 bases, leaving 18 bases not matched to a gene. Germline CDR1 and CDR2: SGHDN and FVKESK. The CDR3 runs to 19 residues. Incomplete CDR3 DNA: TGTGCCAGCAGCCCGGGGTTTTTGGCTCAGGGGGCTCTATACAATGAG. Its protein is CASSPGFLAQGALYNE. The complete CDR3 protein is CASSPGFLAQGALYNEQFF. The variable domain in full, completed from reference TRBV14 and TRBJ2-1, reads EAGVTQFPSHSVIEKGQTVTLRCDPISGHDNLYWYRRVMGKEIKFLLHFVKESKQDESGMPNNRFLAERTGGTYSTLKVQPAELEDSGVYFCASSPGFLAQGALYNEQFFGPGTRLTVL.

Remarks on this clone: Read sequence stops 3 residues before the CDR3 end, and the germline J gene provides the missing end. The genes are TRBV29-1 and TRBJ2-2; TRBD2 is a possible D gene (6 bases). V shed 1 base and J shed 8 bases, with 11 bases lying between them. CDR1 SQVTM and CDR2 ANQGSEA come from the germline V gene. The CDR3 has 13 amino acids. The CDR3: CSVEGDFGGELFF. Incomplete CDR3 DNA: TGCAGCGTTGAAGGGGACTTTGGTGGGGAG.

About this clone itself: The read gets to within 3 residues of the CDR3 end, and the germline J gene fills in the rest. The genes are TRBV29-1 and TRBJ1-5, with 9 bases matching TRBD1. The CDR3 covers 14 residues. Trimming took 6 bases from V and 5 from J; bases not matched to a gene: 8. Germline-derived CDR1 and CDR2 are SQVTM and ANQGSEA. The CDR3 protein is CSVPPGQGHQPQHF. The sequenced part of the CDR3 DNA is TGCAGCGTCCCCCCGGGACAGGGACATCAGCCC. Looking up the rest from reference TRBV29-1 and TRBJ1-5 gives the full variable domain: SAVISQKPSRDICQRGTSLTIQCQVDSQVTMMFWYRQQPGQSLTLIATANQGSEATYESGFVIDKFPISRPNLTFSTLTVSNMSPEDSSIYLCSVPPGQGHQPQHFGDGTRLSIL.

As for this clone: The read ends 3 residues early relative to the CDR3; the germline J gene fills the gap. This rearrangement joins TRBV11-1 to TRBJ2-7; tentatively, D is TRBD2 (5 bases). This CDR3 spans 13 amino acids. V was pared by 3 bases and J by 6 bases, with 12 bases between. The germline V gene has CDR1 SGHAT and CDR2 FQDESV (reference sequence). CDR3 DNA (partial): TGTGCCAGCAGCTTCGGGGTACTCGTCGAG. Amino acid sequence: CASSFGVLVE. The whole CDR3 protein reads CASSFGVLVEQYF.

In regard to this clone: Sequencing ends 3 residues short of the CDR3 end; the germline J gene provides the rest. The J gene is TRBJ2-3, the V gene TRBV4-1; D unresolved. V was trimmed by 0 bases and J by 6 bases, leaving 4 bases between them. Germline assignment: CDR1 MGHRA and CDR2 YSYEKL. This CDR3 has 12 amino acids. The CDR3 protein is CASSQDGDTQYF. CDR3 DNA (partial): TGCGCCAGCAGCCAAGACGGGGATACG.

Points on this clone: The CDR3 end is not reached by the read, which stops 3 residues before it; the germline J gene fills it in. V usage is TRBV19 and J usage is TRBJ1-5; D remains ambiguous. The V gene's germline CDR1 is LNHDA and CDR2 SQIVND (reference sequence). The CDR3 is 15 amino acids. V shed 5 bases and J shed 4 bases, with 15 bases lying between them. The CDR3 reads CASSERTFSNQPQHF. CDR3 DNA, as far as it was read: TGTGCCAGTAGTGAGAGGACTTTCTCGAATCAGCCC.

With respect to this clone: The CDR3 goes on 3 residues after the read ends, and that part is filled in from the germline J gene. J is TRBJ1-5 and V is TRBV19, with unresolved D. The V end lost 3 bases, the J end lost 9 bases, and 18 bases lay between the germline ends. The CDR3 length is 15 residues. The germline V gene encodes CDR1 LNHDA and CDR2 SQIVND (reference sequence). The CDR3 bases that were read are TGTGCCAGTAGTATCGGTGGGCAGGTTAAGTTGCCC. As protein: CASSIGGQVKLP. In full, the CDR3 is CASSIGGQVKLPQHF. The entire variable domain, with the rest obtained from reference TRBV19 and TRBJ1-5, is as follows: DGGITQSPKYLFRKEGQNVTLSCEQNLNHDAMYWYRQDPGQGLRLIYYSQIVNDFQKGDIAEGYSVSREKKESFPLTVTSAQKNPTAFYLCASSIGGQVKLPQHFGDGTRLSIL.

A word on this clone: The CDR3 end is not reached by the read, which stops 3 residues before it; the germline J gene fills it in. The V call is TRBV19, the J call TRBJ2-7; 9 nucleotides agree with TRBD1. CDR3 size: 14 residues. From germline, CDR1 is LNHDA and CDR2 SQIVND (reference sequence). Unmatched junction bases numbered 7, after V lost 5 bases and J lost 5 bases. CDR3 sequence: CASSLNRGHNEQYF. CDR3 DNA, as far as it was read: TGTGCCAGTAGTCTAAACAGGGGGCACAACGAG.

For this clone: The read is 3 residues too short to cover the CDR3 end, so that end is filled in from the germline J gene. V is TRBV7-9 and J is TRBJ2-7; D may be TRBD1 (6 bases). V lost 4 bases to trimming and J lost 4 bases, with 14 bases between them. CDR3 length: 14 residues. CDR1 SEHNR and CDR2 FQNEAQ come from the germline V gene (reference sequence). The CDR3 sequence: CASSYAGDGYEQYF. The sequenced CDR3 bases are TGTGCCAGCAGCTATGCAGGGGATGGATACGAG.

Notes on this clone: The read finishes 3 residues shy of the CDR3 end, and the germline J gene is used to complete it. This rearrangement joins TRBV20-1 to TRBJ1-1; TRBD1 aligns across 7 bases. The V segment lost 2 bases and the J segment 4 bases; nucleotides outside the gene matches: 4. This CDR3 has 13 residues. Germline loops: CDR1 DFQATT, CDR2 SNEGSKA (reference sequence). The DNA read from the CDR3 is TGCAGTGCTAGACCACAGGGGACCACTGAA. It is translated as CSARPQGTTE. The complete CDR3 protein is CSARPQGTTEAFF.

In regard to this clone: Read data end 3 residues before the CDR3 end; the end is taken from the germline J gene. The chain couples TRBV5-1 to TRBJ2-5; TRBD2 matches 10 bases. This CDR3 is 15 amino acids long. CDR1 SGHRS and CDR2 YFSETQ come from the germline V gene. The J segment lost 5 bases and the V segment lost 3 bases, leaving 7 bases of the junction unmatched. Partial CDR3 DNA: TGCGCCAGCAGCTCGACTAGCGGGTGGGGCGAGACC. It translates to CASSSTSGWGET. The CDR3 in full is CASSSTSGWGETQYF.